One and the same sample provided the 12 T cell receptor beta chains below, sequenced in a study of metastatic and nonmetastatic thyroid tumors. All patients reached thyroid surgery having received no treatment beforehand. TCRdb re-called the PCR reads with MiXCR. The table lists around 38,000 clones, 25% to 30% of them singletons. Sequenced sample: blood. The source of these receptors is a male donor with papillary thyroid cancer or a benign thyroid nodule (not recorded which). Some clones in this sample may be carry-over from other donors' samples.

This clone was recorded a few times. The chain joins TRBV6-1 to TRBJ2-1, with TRBD2 matching 10 bases. This CDR3 comprises 14 residues. Losses at the gene ends were 8 bases for V and 3 bases for J; bases not matched to a gene: 4. Germline V CDR1 and CDR2: MNHNS, SASEGT. For the CDR3, the DNA is TGTGCCAGCGGCCTAGCGGGAGACTACAATGAGCAGTTCTTC. Its protein is CASGLAGDYNEQFF.

The genes are TRBV7-3 and TRBJ2-1; TRBD2 agrees at 8 bases. Trimming cost V 0 bases and J 12 bases; bases outside gene matches: 13. The CDR3 runs to 16 residues. Germline CDR1 reads SGHTA; CDR2 reads FQGTGA. CDR3 bases: TGTGCCAGCAGCTTAACCGGGCTAGCGGGTCACCAAGCGCAGTTCTTC. Amino acid sequence: CASSLTGLAGHQAQFF. The variable domain in full, with the rest retrieved from reference TRBV7-3 and TRBJ2-1, is GAGVSQTPSNKVTEKGKYVELRCDPISGHTALYWYRQSLGQGPEFLIYFQGTGAADDSGLPNDRFFAVRPEGSVSTLKIQRTERGDSAVYLCASSLTGLAGHQAQFFGPGTRLTVL.

The rearrangement uses TRBV6-1 and TRBJ2-7; no clear D gene. The CDR3 is made up of 13 amino acids. V dropped 7 bases and J dropped 3 bases, with 13 bases sitting between them. The germline V gene encodes CDR1 MNHNS and CDR2 SASEGT. The CDR3 protein is CASTSTPDYEQYF. The DNA of the CDR3 is TGTGCCAGCACCTCGACCCCTGACTACGAGCAGTACTTC.

Many counts were recorded for this clone. The gene calls are TRBV9 and TRBJ2-1, with a weak D call TRBD1 (5 bases). V lost 4 bases to trimming and J lost 7 bases, with 12 bases between them. The CDR3 length is 13 residues. The V gene's germline CDR1 is SGDLS and CDR2 YYNGEE. CDR3 sequence reads: CASSLLTVNEQFF. CDR3 nucleotides: TGTGCCAGCAGCCTATTGACAGTTAATGAGCAGTTCTTC.

This clone was picked up many times. This clone may be a read error of a much larger clone one base away. DNA for the CDR3: TGCAGTGTAAGCGGGAGACGGCGCCTTCCCACAGCTACGCAGTATTTT. It yields the protein CSVSGRRRLPTATQYF. The chain has TRBV20-1 and TRBJ2-3; 8 nucleotides align to TRBD2. Germline V gene lookup returns CDR1 DFQATT and CDR2 SNEGSKA (reference sequence). CDR3 size: 16 residues.

In its sample, this clone was seen many times. V usage is TRBV4-2 and J usage is TRBJ2-3, with D perhaps TRBD2 (6 bases). CDR3 size: 14 residues. Germline CDR1 LGHNA, CDR2 YNFKEQ. Trimming removed 2 bases from V and 1 base from J, with 7 bases in between. CDR3 bases: TGTGCCAGCAGCCAAACTAGCCGCACAGATACGCAGTATTTT. Translation: CASSQTSRTDTQYF.

This clone was detected ten times or more. CDR3 sequence: CASSPQGAHNNSPLHF. The CDR3 nucleotides read TGTGCCAGCAGCCCACAGGGGGCGCATAATAATTCACCCCTCCACTTT. V usage is TRBV7-6 and J usage is TRBJ1-6, with 9 bases identical to TRBD1. In germline, CDR1 is SGHVS, CDR2 FNYEAQ. J was trimmed by 5 bases and V by 5 bases; bases with no gene match: 7. This CDR3 has 16 residues.

This clone was detected only a few times. V and J are TRBV5-1 and TRBJ1-1; 8 bases fit TRBD1. The CDR3 is made up of 15 amino acids. The V segment lost 4 bases and the J segment 4 bases; nucleotides outside the gene matches: 9. Germline lookup yields CDR1 SGHRS and CDR2 YFSETQ. The DNA for the CDR3 is TGCGCCAGCAGCACTGCTCAGGGGGCGGCCACTGAAGCTTTCTTT. Amino acids: CASSTAQGAATEAFF.

This clone was observed at least ten times. The J gene is TRBJ2-2, the V gene TRBV7-6; weak D call: TRBD1 (5 bases). CDR3 length equals 14 residues. CDR1 is SGHVS and CDR2 is FNYEAQ in the germline V gene. CDR3 DNA: TGTGCAACCGCTGGGGCTGCTCGTACCGGGGAGCTGTTTTTT. Translated, it gives CATAGAARTGELFF. Combining the CDR3 with reference TRBV7-6 and TRBJ2-2 gives the whole variable domain GAGVSQSPRYKVTKRGQDVALRCDPISGHVSLYWYRQALGQGPEFLTYFNYEAQQDKSGLPNDRFSAERPEGSISTLTIQRTEQRDSAMYRCATAGAARTGELFFGEGSRLTVL.

This clone is judged medium-sized. The chain employs TRBV7-2 and TRBJ2-7, with no clear D. This CDR3 is 12 amino acids long. Deletions cut 5 bases from V and 6 bases from J, with 11 bases between. Germline lookup yields CDR1 SGHTA and CDR2 FQGNSA. This chain's CDR3 is CASSPGQLEQYF. CDR3 in DNA: TGTGCCAGCAGCCCCGGGCAACTCGAGCAGTACTTC.

This clone was detected ten times or more. The chain couples TRBV19 to TRBJ1-4; unclear D gene. Germline lookup yields CDR1 LNHDA and CDR2 SQIVND (reference sequence). Trimming removed 0 bases at V and 6 bases at J, with 5 bases between. The CDR3 is 13 residues long. The CDR3 region has the DNA TGTGCCAGTAGTATAGATCTCCATGAAAAACTGTTTTTT. This translates into CASSIDLHEKLFF. The full variable domain, in which reference TRBV19 and TRBJ1-4 provide the parts outside the CDR3, is DGGITQSPKYLFRKEGQNVTLSCEQNLNHDAMYWYRQDPGQGLRLIYYSQIVNDFQKGDIAEGYSVSREKKESFPLTVTSAQKNPTAFYLCASSIDLHEKLFFGSGTQLSVL.

The chain carries TRBV3-1 and TRBJ1-2, with 7 nucleotides matching TRBD1. The J segment lost 4 bases and the V segment lost 8 bases, leaving 4 bases of the junction unmatched. CDR1 and CDR2 (germline): LGHDT, YNNKEL (reference sequence). This CDR3 is built from 12 residues. This CDR3 is CASHQGGYGYTF. In DNA form, the CDR3 reads TGTGCCAGCCATCAGGGGGGCTATGGCTACACCTTC.